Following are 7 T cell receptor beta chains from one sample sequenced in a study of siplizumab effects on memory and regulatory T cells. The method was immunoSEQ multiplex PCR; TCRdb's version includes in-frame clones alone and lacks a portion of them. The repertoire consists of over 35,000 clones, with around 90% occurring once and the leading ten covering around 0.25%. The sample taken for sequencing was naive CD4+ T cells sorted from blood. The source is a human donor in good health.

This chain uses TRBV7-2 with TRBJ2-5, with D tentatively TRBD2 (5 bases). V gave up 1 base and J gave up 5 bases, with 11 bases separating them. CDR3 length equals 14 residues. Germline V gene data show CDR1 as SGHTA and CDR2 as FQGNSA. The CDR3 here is CASSLGLARETQYF. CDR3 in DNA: TGTGCCAGCAGCTTAGGTTTAGCGAGGGAGACCCAGTACTTC. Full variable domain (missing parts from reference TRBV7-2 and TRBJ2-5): GAGVSQSPSNKVTEKGKDVELRCDPISGHTALYWYRQSLGQGLEFLIYFQGNSAPDKSGLPSDRFSAERTGGSVSTLTIQRTQQEDSAVYLCASSLGLARETQYFGPGTRLLVL.

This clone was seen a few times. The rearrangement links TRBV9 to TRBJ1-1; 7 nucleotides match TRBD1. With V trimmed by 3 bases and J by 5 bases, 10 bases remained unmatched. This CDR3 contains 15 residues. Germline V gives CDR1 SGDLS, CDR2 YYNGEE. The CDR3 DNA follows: TGTGCCAGCAGCGCTGCGACAGGGATCAGGACTGAAGCTTTCTTT. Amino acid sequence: CASSAATGIRTEAFF.

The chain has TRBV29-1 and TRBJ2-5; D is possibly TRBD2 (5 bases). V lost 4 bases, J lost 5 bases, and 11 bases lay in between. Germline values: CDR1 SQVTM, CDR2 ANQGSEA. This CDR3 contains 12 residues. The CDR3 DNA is TGCAGCGTTGCTCCAGCGGAGGAGACCCAGTACTTC. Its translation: CSVAPAEETQYF.

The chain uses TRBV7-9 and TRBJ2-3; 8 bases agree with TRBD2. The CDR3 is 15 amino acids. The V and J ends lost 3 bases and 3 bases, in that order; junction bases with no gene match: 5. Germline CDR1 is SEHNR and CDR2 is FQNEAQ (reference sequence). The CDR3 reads CASSFSSGETDTQYF. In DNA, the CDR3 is TGTGCCAGCAGCTTCAGTAGCGGGGAGACAGATACGCAGTATTTT.

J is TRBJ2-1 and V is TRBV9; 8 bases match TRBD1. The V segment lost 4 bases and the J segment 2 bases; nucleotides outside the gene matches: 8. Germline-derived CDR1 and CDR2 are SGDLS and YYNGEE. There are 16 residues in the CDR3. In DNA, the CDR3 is TGTGCCAGCAGCTTTCGGACAGGGAACACCTACAATGAGCAGTTCTTC. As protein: CASSFRTGNTYNEQFF.

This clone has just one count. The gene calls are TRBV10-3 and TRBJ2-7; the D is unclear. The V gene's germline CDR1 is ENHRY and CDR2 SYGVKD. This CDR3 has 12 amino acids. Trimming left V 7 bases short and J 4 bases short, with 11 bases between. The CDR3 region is CAIMSNSYEQYF. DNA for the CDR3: TGTGCCATCATGTCAAATTCTTACGAGCAGTACTTC.

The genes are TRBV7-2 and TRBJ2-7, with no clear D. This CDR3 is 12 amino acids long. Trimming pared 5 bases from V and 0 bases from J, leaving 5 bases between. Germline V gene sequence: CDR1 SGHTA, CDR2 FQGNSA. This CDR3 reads CASSPSSYEQYF. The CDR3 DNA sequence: TGTGCCAGCAGCCCCAGCTCCTACGAGCAGTACTTC.